This T cell receptor beta chain was documented in a study of Ad26.COV2.S vaccination and SARS-CoV-2 variants. Study-level findings and limits: Ad26.COV2.S recipients had broader spike-specific TCRs (P = 0.0014). Considerable breadth of spike-specific CD8+ and CD4+ T cell responses has reportedly been documented following vaccination.

About this clone: Its antigen remains unknown.

The protocol was immunoSEQ multiplex PCR, while the TCRdb copy is restricted to in-frame clones and leaves out a portion. The sample contains 350,000 to 450,000 clones, approximately 90% of which appear only once. The receptor was isolated from a human donor who had recovered from COVID-19. The input for sequencing was peripheral blood, taken after recovery from COVID-19.

CDR3 DNA: TGTGCCAGCAGTAGAGACCAGGCGTTCTCCACAGATACGCAGTATTTT. Translation gives CASSRDQAFSTDTQYF. This chain uses TRBV6-2 or TRBV6-3 with TRBJ2-3; D unresolved. Germline values: CDR1 MNHEY, CDR2 SVGEGT. The V gene lost 5 bases and the J gene lost 2 bases, with 17 bases spanning the gap. The CDR3 is made up of 16 amino acids.